This TCR beta chain was found in a study of shared clonotypes between healthy human individuals. Once extracted for a subset, genomic DNA was divided evenly among several immunoSEQ plates. Assay: immunoSEQ multiplex PCR; the TCRdb copy retains only in-frame clones and omits some. The repertoire holds around 1.6 million clones, with 98% as singletons. There are 17 residues in the CDR3. Germline CDR1 and CDR2: WNHNN and SYGVQD (reference sequence). V lost 4 bases and J lost 1, with 16 bases in between. From CD4+ cells came CD45RA+ naive and CD45RA-negative memory subsets. The sample was naive CD4+ T cells sorted from blood. As to subset: CD45RA+ positively selected. The receptor comes from a young man in good health. The chain recombines TRBV10-1 with TRBJ2-2; D possibly corresponds to TRBD1 (5 bases). CDR3 bases: TGCGCCAGCAGTGTTTCCCGTGACAGCCTGAACACCGGGGAGCTGTTTTTT. This translates into CASSVSRDSLNTGELFF.